A selection of T cell receptor beta chains follows, all from one sample in a study of post-analysis software for immune sequencing data. TCRdb ran MiXCR on the PCR reads and lists one entry per CDR3 protein. The sample lists about 810,000 distinct CDR3 sequences, approximately 57% occurring once. Sequenced sample: blood. These receptors were collected from a girl between 5 and 17 years old with multiple sclerosis. Each CDR3 is given with its conserved first and last residue. D genes are given only for firm matches. The size entry is marked missing in some rows and otherwise reads once, few, many or a size class.

.	TRBJ1-2	TRBD1	TRBV5-1	CASSAGQGKEGYTF	TGCGCCAGCAGCGCAGGACAGGGGAAGGAAGGCTACACCTTC
.	TRBJ2-1	TRBD2	TRBV15	CATSSPRGEGLDEQFF	TGTGCCACCAGCAGTCCCCGGGGGGAAGGGTTGGATGAGCAGTTCTTC
few	TRBJ2-7	TRBD1	TRBV2	CASSVPGGGEQYF	TGTGCCAGCAGTGTACCAGGGGGTGGCGAGCAGTACTTC
.	TRBJ2-3	TRBD2	TRBV27	CASSFLRLAGRPTDTQYF	TGTGCCAGCAGTTTCTTAAGACTAGCGGGGAGACCCACAGATACGCAGTATTTT
.	TRBJ2-5	.	TRBV6-6	CASRGPRAGYTGETQYF	TGTGCCAGCAGGGGACCGCGAGCGGGGTACACAGGGGAGACCCAGTACTTC
.	TRBJ2-7	.	TRBV6-5	CASSQRDGNSYEQYF	TGTGCCAGCAGTCAACGGGACGGGAACTCCTACGAGCAGTACTTC
few	TRBJ2-1	.	TRBV29-1	CSGGWGLDNNEQFF	TGCAGCGGTGGCTGGGGGCTAGACAACAATGAGCAGTTCTTC
.	TRBJ2-3	TRBD2	TRBV6-1	CASSGLAGEGPHYPDTQYF	TGTGCCAGCAGTGGATTAGCGGGAGAGGGCCCTCATTATCCAGATACGCAGTATTTT
.	TRBJ2-5	TRBD1	TRBV20-1	CSAQTGTDPQETQYF	TGCAGTGCCCAGACAGGGACGGATCCGCAAGAGACCCAGTACTTC
few	TRBJ2-7	TRBD1	TRBV9	CASSVDSQGVEQYF	TGTGCCAGCAGCGTAGACAGCCAGGGGGTCGAGCAGTACTTC
.	TRBJ2-7	.	TRBV18	CASSPGRRPYEQYF	TGTGCCAGCTCACCAGGACGGAGACCCTACGAGCAGTACTTC
.	TRBJ2-5	.	TRBV20-1	CSARRRRNQETQYF	TGCAGTGCTAGAAGACGACGGAACCAAGAGACCCAGTACTTC
.	TRBJ1-2	.	TRBV6-5	CASSQDWGQDYGYTF	TGTGCCAGCAGTCAGGATTGGGGGCAGGACTATGGCTACACCTTC
few	TRBJ2-1	TRBD2	TRBV15	CATSTNYGGSTLDDEQFF	TGTGCCACCAGTACCAACTACGGCGGGAGTACCTTGGACGATGAGCAGTTCTTC
.	TRBJ1-2	.	TRBV20-1	CSAREGGLNYGYTF	TGCAGTGCTAGAGAGGGGGGTCTTAACTATGGCTACACCTTC
.	TRBJ1-1	TRBD1	TRBV12-3/TRBV12-4	CASSLRVGQGGGTEAFF	TGTGCCAGCAGTTTACGGGTAGGACAGGGCGGGGGAACTGAAGCTTTCTTT
.	TRBJ2-2	TRBD1	TRBV5-1	CASSLVTPGQKYANTGELFF	TGCGCCAGCAGCTTGGTAACTCCGGGACAGAAGTACGCGAACACCGGGGAGCTGTTTTTT
once	TRBJ1-5	TRBD1	TRBV5-1	CASSPGGQGVYSNQPQHF	TGCGCCAGCAGTCCAGGGGGCCAGGGCGTATATAGCAATCAGCCCCAGCATTTT
.	TRBJ1-6	TRBD1	TRBV18	CASSRGQGNNSPLHF	TGTGCCAGCTCCCGCGGACAGGGGAATAATTCACCCCTCCACTTT
.	TRBJ1-5	.	TRBV4-1	CASSQDGTPPSAQHF	TGCGCCAGCAGCCAAGATGGGACCCCCCCCTCGGCCCAGCATTTT
few	TRBJ1-4	TRBD1	TRBV10-3	CAISLGQASNEKLFF	TGTGCCATCAGCCTGGGACAGGCCTCTAATGAAAAACTGTTTTTT
.	TRBJ2-1	TRBD2	TRBV7-3	CASSLRASGRTYNEQFF	TGTGCCAGCAGCTTAAGGGCAAGCGGGAGGACCTACAATGAGCAGTTCTTC
.	TRBJ2-5	TRBD2	TRBV29-1	CSVEPTVVAGGSETQYF	TGCAGCGTTGAGCCGACGGTGGTAGCGGGAGGGTCTGAGACCCAGTACTTC
.	TRBJ1-2	.	TRBV2	CASSEMTTGTYGLYTF	TGTGCCAGCAGTGAAATGACTACCGGGACCTACGGGCTCTACACCTTC
.	TRBJ2-7	TRBD2	TRBV20-1	CSALKAGGPAYEQYF	TGCAGTGCTCTCAAAGCGGGAGGGCCGGCCTACGAGCAGTACTTC
few	TRBJ2-5	.	TRBV7-7	CASSLAAGTYQETQYF	TGTGCTAGCAGCTTAGCGGCAGGGACTTACCAAGAGACCCAGTACTTC
few	TRBJ2-1	TRBD2	TRBV20-1	CSARDHFGREAGNEQFF	TGCAGTGCTAGAGATCATTTTGGGCGGGAGGCGGGCAATGAGCAGTTCTTC
.	TRBJ2-1	.	TRBV12-3/TRBV12-4	CASTPRVGGSRGEQFF	TGTGCCAGCACTCCAAGGGTGGGGGGCTCAAGGGGTGAGCAGTTCTTC
.	TRBJ1-4	.	TRBV15	CATSRVRQLSTNEKLFF	TGTGCCACCAGCAGAGTACGGCAGTTATCAACTAATGAAAAACTGTTTTTT
.	TRBJ2-5	.	TRBV20-1	CSARTPQETQYF	TGCAGTGCTAGGACTCCCCAAGAGACCCAGTACTTC
many	TRBJ2-1	.	TRBV4-1	CASANPRLVRSYNEQFF	TGCGCCAGTGCGAATCCAAGACTGGTCCGTTCCTACAATGAGCAGTTCTTC
few	TRBJ2-5	.	TRBV20-1	CSAGWETQYF	TGCAGTGCGGGATGGGAGACCCAGTACTTC
few	TRBJ2-1	.	TRBV21-1	CASSKEGRGLAALVSYNEQFF	TGTGCCAGCAGCAAAGAAGGAAGGGGACTAGCGGCACTCGTCTCCTACAATGAGCAGTTCTTC
few	TRBJ2-7	.	TRBV29-1	CSVGAEYEQYF	TGCAGCGTTGGGGCAGAATACGAGCAGTACTTC
.	TRBJ2-7	TRBD2	TRBV10-3	CAISESKAGGRARSYEQYF	TGTGCCATCAGTGAGTCGAAGGCGGGGGGGCGGGCACGATCCTACGAGCAGTACTTC